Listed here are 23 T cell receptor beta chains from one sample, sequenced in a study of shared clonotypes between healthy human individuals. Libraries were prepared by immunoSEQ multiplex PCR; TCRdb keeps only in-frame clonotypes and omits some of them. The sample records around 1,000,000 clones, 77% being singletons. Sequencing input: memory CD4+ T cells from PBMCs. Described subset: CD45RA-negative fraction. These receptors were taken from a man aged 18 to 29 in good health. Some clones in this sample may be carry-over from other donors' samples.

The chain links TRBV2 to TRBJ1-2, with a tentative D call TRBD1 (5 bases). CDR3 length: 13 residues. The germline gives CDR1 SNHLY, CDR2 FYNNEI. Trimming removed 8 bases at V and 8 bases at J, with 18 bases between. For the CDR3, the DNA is TGTGCCAGCTTCCTCCGACCAGGGAACGGCTACACCTTC. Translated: CASFLRPGNGYTF. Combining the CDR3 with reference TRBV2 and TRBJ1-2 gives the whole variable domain EPEVTQTPSHQVTQMGQEVILRCVPISNHLYFYWYRQILGQKVEFLVSFYNNEISEKSEIFDDQFSVERPDGSNFTLKIRSTKLEDSAMYFCASFLRPGNGYTFGSGTRLTVV.

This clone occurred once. CDR3 sequence (DNA): TGTGCCACATTCCTCAGGGGGAATGGCTACACCTTC. Its translation is CATFLRGNGYTF. This sequence joins TRBV28 and TRBJ1-2; 7 bases are a match to TRBD1. With V trimmed by 10 bases and J by 6 bases, 8 bases remained unmatched. Germline assignment: CDR1 MDHEN and CDR2 SYDVKM. The CDR3 is made up of 12 amino acids.

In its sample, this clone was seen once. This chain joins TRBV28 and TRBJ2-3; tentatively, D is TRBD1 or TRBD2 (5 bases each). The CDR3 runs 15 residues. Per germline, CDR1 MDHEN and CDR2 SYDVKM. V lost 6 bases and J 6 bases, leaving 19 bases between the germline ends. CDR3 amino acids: CASSAPGTAADTQYF. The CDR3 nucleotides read TGTGCCAGCAGCGCCCCCGGGACGGCGGCTGATACGCAGTATTTT.

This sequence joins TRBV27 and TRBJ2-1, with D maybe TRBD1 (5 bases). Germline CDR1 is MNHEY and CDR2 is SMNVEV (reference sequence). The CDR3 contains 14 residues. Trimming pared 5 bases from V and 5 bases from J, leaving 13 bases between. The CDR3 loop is CASSRLGLHNEQFF. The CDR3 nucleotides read TGTGCCAGCAGTCGACTGGGGCTGCACAATGAGCAGTTCTTC.

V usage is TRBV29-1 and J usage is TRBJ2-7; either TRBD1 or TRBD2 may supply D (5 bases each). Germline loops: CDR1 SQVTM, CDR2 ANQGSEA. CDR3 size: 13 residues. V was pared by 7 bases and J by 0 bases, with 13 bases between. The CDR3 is CSAMAGSSYEQYF. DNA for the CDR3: TGCAGCGCAATGGCAGGGAGCTCCTACGAGCAGTACTTC.

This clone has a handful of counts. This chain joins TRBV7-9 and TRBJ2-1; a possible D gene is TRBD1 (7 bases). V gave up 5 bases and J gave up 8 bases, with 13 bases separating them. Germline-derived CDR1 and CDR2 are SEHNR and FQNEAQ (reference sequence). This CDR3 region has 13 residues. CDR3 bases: TGTGCCAGCAGCCAGGGGGGCAAGGATGAGCAGTTCTTC. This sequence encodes CASSQGGKDEQFF.

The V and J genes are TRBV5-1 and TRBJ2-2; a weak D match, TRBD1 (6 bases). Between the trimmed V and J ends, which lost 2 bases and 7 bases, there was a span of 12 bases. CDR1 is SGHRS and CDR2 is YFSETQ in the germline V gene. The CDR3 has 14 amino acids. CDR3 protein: CASSFRGANGELFF. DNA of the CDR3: TGCGCCAGCAGCTTCAGGGGCGCGAACGGGGAGCTGTTTTTT. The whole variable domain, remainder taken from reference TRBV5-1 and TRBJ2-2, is KAGVTQTPRYLIKTRGQQVTLSCSPISGHRSVSWYQQTPGQGLQFLFEYFSETQRNKGNFPGRFSGRQFSNSRSEMNVSTLELGDSALYLCASSFRGANGELFFGEGSRLTVL.

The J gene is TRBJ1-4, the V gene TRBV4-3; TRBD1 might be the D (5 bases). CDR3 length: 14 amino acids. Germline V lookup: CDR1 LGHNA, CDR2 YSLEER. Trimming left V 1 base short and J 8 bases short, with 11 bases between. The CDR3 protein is CASSQVGQREKLFF. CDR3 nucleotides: TGCGCCAGCAGCCAAGTGGGGCAGCGGGAAAAACTGTTTTTT.

CDR3 DNA: TGTGCCAGTAGTATCGGGGGGGCTTTAATCGACGAGCAGTACTTC. It codes for CASSIGGALIDEQYF. The rearrangement links TRBV19 to TRBJ2-7; 8 bases align to TRBD2. Per the germline V gene, CDR1 is LNHDA and CDR2 is SQIVND (reference sequence). CDR3 length equals 15 residues. With V trimmed by 3 bases and J by 5 bases, 9 bases remained unmatched.

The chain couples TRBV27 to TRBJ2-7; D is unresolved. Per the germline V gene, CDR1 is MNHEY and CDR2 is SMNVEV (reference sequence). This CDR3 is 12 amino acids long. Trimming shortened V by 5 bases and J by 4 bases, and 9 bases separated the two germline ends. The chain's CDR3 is CASSLDQYEQYF. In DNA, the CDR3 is TGTGCCAGCAGTCTCGATCAATACGAGCAGTACTTC.

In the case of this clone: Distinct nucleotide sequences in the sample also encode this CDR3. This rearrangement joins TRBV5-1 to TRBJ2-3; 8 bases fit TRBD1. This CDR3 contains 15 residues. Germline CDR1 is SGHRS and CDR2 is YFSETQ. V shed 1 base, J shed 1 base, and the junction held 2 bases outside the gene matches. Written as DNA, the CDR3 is TGCGCCAGCAGCTTGAACAGGGGGGGCACAGATACGCAGTATTTT. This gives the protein CASSLNRGGTDTQYF.

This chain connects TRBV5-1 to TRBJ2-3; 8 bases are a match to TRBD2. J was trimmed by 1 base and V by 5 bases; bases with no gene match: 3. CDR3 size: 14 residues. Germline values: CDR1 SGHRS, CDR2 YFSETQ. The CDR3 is CASSSAGGTDTQYF. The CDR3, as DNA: TGCGCCAGCAGTTCAGCGGGGGGCACAGATACGCAGTATTTT.

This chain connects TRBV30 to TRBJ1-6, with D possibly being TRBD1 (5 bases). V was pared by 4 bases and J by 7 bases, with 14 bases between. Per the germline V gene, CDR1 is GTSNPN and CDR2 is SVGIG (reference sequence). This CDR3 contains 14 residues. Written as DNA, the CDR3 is TGTGCCTGGATGGGGGGGATTGGAAATTCACCCCTCCACTTT. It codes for CAWMGGIGNSPLHF.

CDR3 DNA: TGTGCCAGCAGTAAAGAGGGGCAGCGCTACGAGCAGTACTTC. It codes for CASSKEGQRYEQYF. J is TRBJ2-5 and V is TRBV7-2, with D perhaps matching TRBD1 or TRBD2 (5 bases each). The DNA matches TRBJ2-7 better at its end, which makes the J call doubtful. The length of the CDR3 is 14 residues. CDR1 and CDR2 (germline): SGHTA, FQGNSA.

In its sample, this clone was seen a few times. In DNA form, the CDR3 reads TGTGCCAGCAGTTTATCGCTCCGCAGATCGGACGGCTACACCTTC. Its translation is CASSLSLRRSDGYTF. The chain couples TRBV27 to TRBJ1-2; D unclear. CDR3 size: 15 residues. The germline V and J ends were trimmed by 0 bases and 8 bases, with 16 bases remaining between them. CDR1 MNHEY and CDR2 SMNVEV come from the germline V gene (reference sequence).

CDR3 sequence (DNA): TGCGCCAGCAGCTTTGGGTACGCTAATGAAAAACTGTTTTTT. As protein: CASSFGYANEKLFF. This chain joins TRBV5-1 and TRBJ1-4; D gene ambiguous. Trimming removed 2 bases from V and 3 bases from J, with 8 bases in between. Per germline, CDR1 SGHRS and CDR2 YFSETQ. This CDR3 is built from 14 residues.

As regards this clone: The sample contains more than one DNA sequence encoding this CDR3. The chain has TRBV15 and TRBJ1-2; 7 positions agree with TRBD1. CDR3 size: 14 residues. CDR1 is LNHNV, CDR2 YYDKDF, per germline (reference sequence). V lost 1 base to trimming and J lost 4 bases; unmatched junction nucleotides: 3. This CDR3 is CATSRGQGGYGYTF. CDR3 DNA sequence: TGTGCCACCAGCAGAGGTCAGGGGGGCTATGGCTACACCTTC.

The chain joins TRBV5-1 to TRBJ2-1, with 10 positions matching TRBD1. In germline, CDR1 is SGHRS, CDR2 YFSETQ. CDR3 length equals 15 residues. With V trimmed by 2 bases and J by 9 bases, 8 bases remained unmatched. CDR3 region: CASSFWTGGRGEQFF. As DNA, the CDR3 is TGCGCCAGCAGCTTTTGGACAGGGGGTAGGGGTGAGCAGTTCTTC.

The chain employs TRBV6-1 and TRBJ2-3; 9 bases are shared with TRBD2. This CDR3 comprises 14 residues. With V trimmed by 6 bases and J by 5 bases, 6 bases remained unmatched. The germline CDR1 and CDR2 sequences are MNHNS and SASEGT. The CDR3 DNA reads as TGTGCCAGCAGGGAGCGGGAGGTTTTAGATACGCAGTATTTT. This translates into CASREREVLDTQYF.

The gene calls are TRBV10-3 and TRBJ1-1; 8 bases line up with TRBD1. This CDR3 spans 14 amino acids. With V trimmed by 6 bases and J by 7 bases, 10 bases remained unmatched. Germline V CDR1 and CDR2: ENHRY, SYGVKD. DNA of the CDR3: TGTGCCATCAGGGGAGACAGGGGAGAAGATGAAGCTTTCTTT. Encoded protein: CAIRGDRGEDEAFF.

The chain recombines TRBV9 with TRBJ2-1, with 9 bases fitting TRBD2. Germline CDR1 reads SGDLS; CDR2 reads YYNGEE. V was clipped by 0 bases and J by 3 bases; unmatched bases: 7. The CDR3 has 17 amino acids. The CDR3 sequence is CASSVEGGRAFYNEQFF. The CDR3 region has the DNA TGTGCCAGCAGCGTAGAGGGCGGGAGGGCCTTCTACAATGAGCAGTTCTTC.

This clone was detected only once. The DNA for the CDR3 is TGTGCCAGCAGCCCACTGCCCGGGGATACGCAGTATTTT. It yields the protein CASSPLPGDTQYF. V gene TRBV7-2 combines with J gene TRBJ2-3; D is unclear. The CDR3 extends over 13 amino acids. With 5 bases removed from V and 6 bases from J, the gap between germline ends came to 12 bases. Germline V lookup: CDR1 SGHTA, CDR2 FQGNSA.

This chain's CDR3 is CSAQDGYTF. CDR3 DNA sequence: TGCAGTGCTCAGGATGGCTACACCTTC. The genes are TRBV20-1 and TRBJ1-2, with no clear D. The CDR3 is 9 amino acids. Deletions cut 5 bases from V and 6 bases from J, with 4 bases between. Germline lookup yields CDR1 DFQATT and CDR2 SNEGSKA (reference sequence).